The entry below gives a single T cell receptor beta chain sequence along with its context. Its antigen specificity is not known. No much larger clone exists at a distance of one base, and base qualities are not known. Per the germline V gene, SNHLY is the CDR1 and FYNNEI is the CDR2. Inclusive of the bounding cysteine and phenylalanine, the CDR3 is 14 residues long. Only the CDR3 portion is preserved as DNA: 42 bases, with reading frame beginning at the first base. After removal of 3 bases from V and 7 bases from J, the junction retains 5 bases not matched to a gene. This specimen comes from a study of blood T cell repertoires in COVID-19 (dated by TCRdb to between 2020 and 2021). A note on the overall study: Collaborator samples came from the United States, Italy and Spain and covered acute and convalescent phases of COVID-19. The prospective study material was composed of cDNA or gDNA derived from T cells, B-cell-depleted T cells, or PBMCs. Nearly every sample came with metadata listing a de-identified subject ID, COVID-19 status, age in years and sex. The repertoires were made available in a free public database intended to serve as a resource for research on the immune response to SARS-CoV-2. Where available, HLA class I and class II types were taken from metadata supplied by the sample provider and were not determined by assay-based typing. Deeply sampled blood TCRbeta repertoires from subjects exposed to, actively infected with, or recovered from COVID-19 were included in the dataset. The samples were drawn from the first 160 participants of the ongoing ImmuneRACE study and from 950 to 1,500 subjects provided by 6 global collaborators. Study-wide findings and limitations: How much clinical and demographic metadata was included differed by source and by participant, and the metadata was provided uncurated.

The collaborating institutions used their own protocols to collect whole blood in K2EDTA tubes. For TCRbeta analysis, collaborator samples were shipped as frozen whole blood, as isolated PBMCs, or as DNA extracted from either sample type. TCRbeta CDR3 regions were amplified from genomic DNA using the immunoSEQ Assay, a bias-controlled multiplex PCR. Concerning the study's data processing: Within the assay, amplification of reference gene primers was used to estimate how many nucleated cells each sample contained. To quantify the absolute abundance of each unique TCRbeta CDR3 rearrangement, sequence reads were collapsed and filtered. For each sample, productive Simpson clonality was calculated by taking the square root of Simpson's diversity index across productive rearrangements. Sourced from immuneACCESS, this table was stored by TCRdb with only in-frame sequences that have V and J called. A share of the clones is absent; for the studies checked, an unresolved V gene accounts for under half, and the remainder has no known explanation. V and J calls and clone size are as listed in that table; D and trimming were resolved from the DNA. The sample has nearly 80,000 clones on record, roughly four fifths of them singletons. The ten largest clones represent approximately 39% of the sample.

The chain joins TRBV2 to TRBJ2-7; 11 of the junction bases match TRBD2. This receptor was identified in a woman aged 65 to 85 with acute or convalescent COVID-19. The sample consisted of peripheral blood. The DNA is as follows: TGTGCCAGCAGTGATATAGCGGGAGGGGAAGAGCAGTACTTC. Translated, this gives CASSDIAGGEEQYF.